This T cell receptor (beta chain) was documented in a study of CD4 T cells in relation to SARS-CoV-2 and coronaviruses. Across the whole study: TCR beta CDR3s were sequenced after roughly 10-day antigen culture of PBMCs. Shared crossreactive spike epitopes were mapped to their HLA restriction.

On this clone itself: Its matching antigen is unknown.

TCRdb keeps only in-frame clones here, not all; method: immunoSEQ multiplex PCR. In the table there are around 30,000 clones, 65% to 80% of which are singletons. The CDR3 spans 12 residues. Germline V lookup: CDR1 SGHAT, CDR2 FQNNGV. Trimming shortened V by 5 bases and J by 0 bases, and 5 bases separated the two germline ends. Study-level points and caveats: No donor gave both pre-pandemic and post-infection samples.

Naive and memory CD4+ T cells came from enriched cryopreserved PBMCs. The gene calls are TRBV11-2 and TRBJ2-7; no reliable D call. Sequencing was carried out using memory CD4+ T cells from PBMCs, cultured in vitro. The receptor's source is an adult with COVID-19. The CDR3 loop is CASSPPSYEQYF. In DNA, the CDR3 is TGTGCCAGCAGCCCACCCTCCTACGAGCAGTACTTC.